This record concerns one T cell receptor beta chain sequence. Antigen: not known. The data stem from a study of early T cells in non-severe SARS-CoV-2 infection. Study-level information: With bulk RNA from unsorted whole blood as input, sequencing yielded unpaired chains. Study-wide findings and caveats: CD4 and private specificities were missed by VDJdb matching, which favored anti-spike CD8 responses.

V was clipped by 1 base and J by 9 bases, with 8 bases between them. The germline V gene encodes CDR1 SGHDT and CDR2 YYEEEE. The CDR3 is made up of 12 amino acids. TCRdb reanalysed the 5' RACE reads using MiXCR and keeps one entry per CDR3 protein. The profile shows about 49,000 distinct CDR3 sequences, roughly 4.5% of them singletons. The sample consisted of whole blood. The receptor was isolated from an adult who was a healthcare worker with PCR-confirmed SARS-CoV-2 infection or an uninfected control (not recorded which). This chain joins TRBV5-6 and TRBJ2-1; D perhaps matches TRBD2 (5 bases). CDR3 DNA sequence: TGTGCCAGCAGCTTGATGAGGGCTGAGCAGTTCTTC. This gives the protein CASSLMRAEQFF.